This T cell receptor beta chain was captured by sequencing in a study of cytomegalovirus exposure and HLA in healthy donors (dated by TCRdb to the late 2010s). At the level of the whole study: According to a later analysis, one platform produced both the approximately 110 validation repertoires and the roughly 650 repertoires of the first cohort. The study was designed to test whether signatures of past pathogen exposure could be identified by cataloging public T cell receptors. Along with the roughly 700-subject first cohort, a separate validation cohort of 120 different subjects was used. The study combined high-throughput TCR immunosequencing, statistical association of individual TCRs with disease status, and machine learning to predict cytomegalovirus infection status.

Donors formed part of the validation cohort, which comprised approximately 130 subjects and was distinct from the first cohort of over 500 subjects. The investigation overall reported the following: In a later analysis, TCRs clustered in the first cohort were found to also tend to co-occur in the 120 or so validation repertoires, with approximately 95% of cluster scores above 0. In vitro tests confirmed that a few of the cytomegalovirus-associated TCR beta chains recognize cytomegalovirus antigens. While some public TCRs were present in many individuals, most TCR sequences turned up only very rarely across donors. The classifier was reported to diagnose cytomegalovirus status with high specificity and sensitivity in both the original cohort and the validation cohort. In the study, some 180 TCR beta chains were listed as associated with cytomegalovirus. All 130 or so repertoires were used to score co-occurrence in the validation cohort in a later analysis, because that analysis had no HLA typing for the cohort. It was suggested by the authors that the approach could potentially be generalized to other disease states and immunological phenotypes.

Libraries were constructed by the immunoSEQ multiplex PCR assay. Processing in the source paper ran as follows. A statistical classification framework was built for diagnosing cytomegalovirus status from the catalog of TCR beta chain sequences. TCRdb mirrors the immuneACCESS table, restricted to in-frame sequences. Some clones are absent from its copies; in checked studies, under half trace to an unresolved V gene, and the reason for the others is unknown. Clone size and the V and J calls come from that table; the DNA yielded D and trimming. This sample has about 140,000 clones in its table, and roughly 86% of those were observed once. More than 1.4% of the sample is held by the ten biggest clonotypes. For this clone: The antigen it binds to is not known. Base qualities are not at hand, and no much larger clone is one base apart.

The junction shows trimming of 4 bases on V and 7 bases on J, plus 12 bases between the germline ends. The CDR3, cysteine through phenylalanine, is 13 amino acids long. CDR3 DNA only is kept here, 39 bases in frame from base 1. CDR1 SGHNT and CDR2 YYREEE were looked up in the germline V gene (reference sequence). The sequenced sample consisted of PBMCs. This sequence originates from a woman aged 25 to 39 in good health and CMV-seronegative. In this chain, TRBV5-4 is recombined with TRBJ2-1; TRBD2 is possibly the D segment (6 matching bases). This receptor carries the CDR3 CASSPGGGNEQFF. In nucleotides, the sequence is TGTGCCAGCAGCCCCGGTGGAGGGAATGAGCAGTTCTTC.